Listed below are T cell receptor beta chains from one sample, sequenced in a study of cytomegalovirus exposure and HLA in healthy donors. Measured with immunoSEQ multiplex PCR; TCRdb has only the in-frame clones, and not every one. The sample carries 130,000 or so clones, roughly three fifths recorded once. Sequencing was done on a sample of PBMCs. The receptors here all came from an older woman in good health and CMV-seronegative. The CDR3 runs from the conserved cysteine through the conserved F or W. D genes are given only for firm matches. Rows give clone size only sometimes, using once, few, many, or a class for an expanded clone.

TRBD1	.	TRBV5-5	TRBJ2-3	CASSSLDRGTDTQYF	TGTGCCAGCAGCTCGTTGGACAGGGGAACAGATACGCAGTATTTT
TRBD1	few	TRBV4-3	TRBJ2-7	CASSQRTGGYEQYF	TGCGCCAGCAGCCAACGTACAGGGGGCTACGAGCAGTACTTC
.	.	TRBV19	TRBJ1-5	CASSISRTAPQHF	TGTGCCAGTAGTATATCACGGACAGCGCCCCAGCATTTT
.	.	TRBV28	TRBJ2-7	CASSPAHSEQYF	TGTGCCAGCAGTCCCGCCCACTCCGAGCAGTACTTC
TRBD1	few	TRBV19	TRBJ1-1	CASSPSGGPVTEAFF	TGTGCCAGTAGTCCCTCAGGGGGTCCAGTCACTGAAGCTTTCTTT
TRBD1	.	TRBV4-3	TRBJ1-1	CASSQAWGTVNTEAFF	TGCGCCAGCAGCCAAGCCTGGGGGACAGTGAACACTGAAGCTTTCTTT
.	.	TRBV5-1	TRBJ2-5	CASSLAQAQETQYF	TGCGCCAGCAGCTTGGCACAGGCTCAAGAGACCCAGTACTTC
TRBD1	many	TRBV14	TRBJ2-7	CASSQARDRRYEQYF	TGTGCCAGCAGCCAAGCCAGGGACAGGCGCTACGAGCAGTACTTC
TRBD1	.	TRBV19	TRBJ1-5	CATKPGQGNQPQHF	TGTGCCACCAAACCGGGACAGGGGAATCAGCCCCAGCATTTT
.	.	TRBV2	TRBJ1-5	CASRGLGGTNQPQHF	TGTGCCAGCAGGGGCCTAGGGGGTACCAATCAGCCCCAGCATTTT
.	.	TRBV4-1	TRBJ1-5	CASSQVQVVNQPQHF	TGCGCCAGCAGCCAAGTTCAGGTTGTTAATCAGCCCCAGCATTTT